These 2 T cell receptor beta chains came from one sample sequenced in a study of shared clonotypes between healthy human individuals. Generated by immunoSEQ multiplex PCR, the TCRdb table keeps only in-frame clones and is missing some. The data show about 2.3 million clones, 85% to 95% seen once. The sample was naive CD4+ T cells from PBMCs. Subset defined: CD45RA+ positively selected. These receptor sequences come from a young man in good health. Some clones in this sample may be carry-over from other donors' samples.

J is TRBJ2-5 and V is TRBV18; D uncertain. Germline-derived CDR1 and CDR2 are KGHSH and LQKENI. This CDR3 is built from 13 residues. The V and J ends lost 6 bases and 5 bases respectively, with 13 bases between them. In DNA form, the CDR3 reads TGTGCCAGCTCCCCCCCATCGTGGGAGACCCAGTACTTC. Its protein product is CASSPPSWETQYF. Complete variable domain (other parts from reference TRBV18 and TRBJ2-5): NAGVMQNPRHLVRRRGQEARLRCSPMKGHSHVYWYRQLPEEGLKFMVYLQKENIIDESGMPKERFSAEFPKEGPSILRIQQVVRGDSAAYFCASSPPSWETQYFGPGTRLLVL.

This chain joins TRBV18 and TRBJ2-2; D ambiguous. The CDR3 contains 16 residues. Trimming took off 4 bases at V and 2 bases at J, with 14 bases between the two ends. Looked up from germline, CDR1 is KGHSH and CDR2 is LQKENI. CDR3 protein: CASSRYLNRNTGELFF. The DNA of the CDR3 is TGTGCCAGCTCACGTTACCTTAATCGAAACACCGGGGAGCTGTTTTTT.